Sequencing of this T cell receptor beta chain was carried out in a study of CD8 T cells in ankylosing spondylitis. Overall study findings and caveats: Reportedly, significant enrichment of disease-linked clones occurred in matched ankylosing spondylitis synovial fluid. In synovial fluid and blood from reactive arthritis, some motif variants were previously reported.

Germline assignment: CDR1 SQVTM and CDR2 ANQGSEA. This CDR3 comprises 13 residues. Trimming removed 4 bases from V and 5 bases from J, with 15 bases in between. Quantitative 5'-RACE with molecular barcodes generated TCR beta libraries. MiXCR, applied by TCRdb to the 5' RACE reads, yields one record per CDR3 protein. In the table there are 300,000 to 350,000 distinct CDR3 sequences, more than 20% of which are singletons. With regard to this clonotype: Antigen specificity is unknown.

The chain is built from TRBV29-1 and TRBJ2-7, with a weak D call TRBD2 (5 bases). The sequenced material came from blood, either unsorted or a sorted T cell fraction (not recorded which). This receptor was obtained from a female donor with ankylosing spondylitis or in good health (not recorded which). CDR3 protein: CSVAGFGIHEQYF. In nucleotides, the CDR3 is TGCAGCGTTGCGGGGTTTGGGATCCACGAGCAGTACTTC.